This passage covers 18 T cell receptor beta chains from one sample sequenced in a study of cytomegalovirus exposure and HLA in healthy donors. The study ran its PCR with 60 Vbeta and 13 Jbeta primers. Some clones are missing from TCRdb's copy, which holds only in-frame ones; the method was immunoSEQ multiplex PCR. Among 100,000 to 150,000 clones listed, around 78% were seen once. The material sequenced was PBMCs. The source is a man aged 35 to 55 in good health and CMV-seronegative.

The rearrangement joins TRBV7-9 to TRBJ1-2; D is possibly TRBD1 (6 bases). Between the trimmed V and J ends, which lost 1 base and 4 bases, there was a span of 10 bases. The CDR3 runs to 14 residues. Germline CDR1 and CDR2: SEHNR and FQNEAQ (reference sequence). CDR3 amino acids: CASSLEDRSYGYTF. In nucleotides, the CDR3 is TGTGCCAGCAGCTTAGAAGACAGGAGCTATGGCTACACCTTC. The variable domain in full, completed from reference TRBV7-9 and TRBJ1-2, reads DTGVSQNPRHKITKRGQNVTFRCDPISEHNRLYWYRQTLGQGPEFLTYFQNEAQLEKSRLLSDRFSAERPKGSFSTLEIQRTEQGDSAMYLCASSLEDRSYGYTFGSGTRLTVV.

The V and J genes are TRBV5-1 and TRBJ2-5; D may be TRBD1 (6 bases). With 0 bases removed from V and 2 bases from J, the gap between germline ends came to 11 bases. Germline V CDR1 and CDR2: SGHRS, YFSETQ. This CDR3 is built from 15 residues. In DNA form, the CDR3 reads TGCGCCAGCAGCTTGGGACAGGTCCGGCAAGAGACCCAGTACTTC. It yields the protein CASSLGQVRQETQYF.

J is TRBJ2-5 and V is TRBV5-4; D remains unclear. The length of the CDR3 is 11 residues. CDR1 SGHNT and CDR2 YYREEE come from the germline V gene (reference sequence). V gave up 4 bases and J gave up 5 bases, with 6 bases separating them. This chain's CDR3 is CASSTQETQYF. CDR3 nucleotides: TGTGCCAGCAGCACGCAGGAGACCCAGTACTTC.

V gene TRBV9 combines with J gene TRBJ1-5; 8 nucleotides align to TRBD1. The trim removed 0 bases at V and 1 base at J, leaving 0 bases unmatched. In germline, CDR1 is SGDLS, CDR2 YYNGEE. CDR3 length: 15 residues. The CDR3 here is CASSVGTGSNQPQHF. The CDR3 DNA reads TGTGCCAGCAGCGTAGGGACAGGGAGCAATCAGCCCCAGCATTTT.

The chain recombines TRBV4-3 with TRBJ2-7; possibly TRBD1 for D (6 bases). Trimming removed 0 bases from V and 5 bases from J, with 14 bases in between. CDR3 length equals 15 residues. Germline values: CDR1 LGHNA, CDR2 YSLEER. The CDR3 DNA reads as TGCGCCAGCAGCCAAGAGGGGGCAGGGACCGACGAGCAGTACTTC. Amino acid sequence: CASSQEGAGTDEQYF.

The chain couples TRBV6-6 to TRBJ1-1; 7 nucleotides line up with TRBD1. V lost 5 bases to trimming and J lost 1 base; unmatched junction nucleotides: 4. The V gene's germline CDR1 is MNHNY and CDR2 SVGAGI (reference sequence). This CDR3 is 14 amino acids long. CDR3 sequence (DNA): TGTGCCAGCAGTAACAGGGGATGGAACACTGAAGCTTTCTTT. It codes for CASSNRGWNTEAFF.

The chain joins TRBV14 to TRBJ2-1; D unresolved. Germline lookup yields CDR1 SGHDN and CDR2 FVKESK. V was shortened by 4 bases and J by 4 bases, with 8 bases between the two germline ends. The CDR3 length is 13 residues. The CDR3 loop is CASSRRTYNEQFF. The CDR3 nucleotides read TGTGCCAGCAGCCGCCGAACATACAATGAGCAGTTCTTC. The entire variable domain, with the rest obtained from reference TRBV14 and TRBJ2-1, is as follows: EAGVTQFPSHSVIEKGQTVTLRCDPISGHDNLYWYRRVMGKEIKFLLHFVKESKQDESGMPNNRFLAERTGGTYSTLKVQPAELEDSGVYFCASSRRTYNEQFFGPGTRLTVL.

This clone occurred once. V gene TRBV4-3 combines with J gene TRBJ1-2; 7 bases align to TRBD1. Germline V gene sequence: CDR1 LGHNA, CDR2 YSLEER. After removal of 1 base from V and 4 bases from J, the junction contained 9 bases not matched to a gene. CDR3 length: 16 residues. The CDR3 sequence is CASSQVGTGESYGYTF. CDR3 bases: TGCGCCAGCAGCCAAGTGGGTACAGGGGAAAGCTATGGCTACACCTTC.

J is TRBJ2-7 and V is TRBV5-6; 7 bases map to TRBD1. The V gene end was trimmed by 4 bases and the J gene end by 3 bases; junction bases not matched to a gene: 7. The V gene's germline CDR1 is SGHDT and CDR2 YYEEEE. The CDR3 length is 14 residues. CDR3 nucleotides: TGTGCCAGCAGCCCTGAGGGACAGTTCTACGAGCAGTACTTC. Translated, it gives CASSPEGQFYEQYF.

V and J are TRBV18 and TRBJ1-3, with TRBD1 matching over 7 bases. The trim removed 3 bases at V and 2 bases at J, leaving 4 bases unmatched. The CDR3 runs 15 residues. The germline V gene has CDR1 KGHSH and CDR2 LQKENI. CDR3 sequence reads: CASSPAQGAGNTIYF. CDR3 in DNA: TGTGCCAGCTCACCCGCTCAGGGGGCTGGAAACACCATATATTTT.

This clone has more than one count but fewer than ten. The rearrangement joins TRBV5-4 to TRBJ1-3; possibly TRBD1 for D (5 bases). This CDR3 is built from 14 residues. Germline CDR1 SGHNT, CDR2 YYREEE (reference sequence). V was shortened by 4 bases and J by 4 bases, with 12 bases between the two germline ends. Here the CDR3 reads CASSLQGAGNTIYF. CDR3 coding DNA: TGTGCCAGCAGCCTCCAGGGTGCGGGAAACACCATATATTTT.

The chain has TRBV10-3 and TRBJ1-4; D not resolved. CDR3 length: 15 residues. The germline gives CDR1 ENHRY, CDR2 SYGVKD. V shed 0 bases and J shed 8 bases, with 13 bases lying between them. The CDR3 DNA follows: TGTGCCATCAGTGAGTCGAAGCCGGGAAAGGAAAAACTGTTTTTT. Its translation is CAISESKPGKEKLFF.

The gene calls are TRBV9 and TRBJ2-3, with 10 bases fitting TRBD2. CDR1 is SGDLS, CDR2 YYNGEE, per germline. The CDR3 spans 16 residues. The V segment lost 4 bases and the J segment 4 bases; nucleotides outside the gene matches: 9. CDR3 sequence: CASSPEAGGRADTQYF. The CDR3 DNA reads TGTGCCAGCAGCCCGGAAGCGGGGGGGCGCGCAGATACGCAGTATTTT.

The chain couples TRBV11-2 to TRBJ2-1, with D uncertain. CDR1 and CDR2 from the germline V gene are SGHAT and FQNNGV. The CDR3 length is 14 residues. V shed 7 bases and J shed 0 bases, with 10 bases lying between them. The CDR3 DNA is TGTGCCAGCACCTTTGACACCTCCTACAATGAGCAGTTCTTC. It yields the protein CASTFDTSYNEQFF.

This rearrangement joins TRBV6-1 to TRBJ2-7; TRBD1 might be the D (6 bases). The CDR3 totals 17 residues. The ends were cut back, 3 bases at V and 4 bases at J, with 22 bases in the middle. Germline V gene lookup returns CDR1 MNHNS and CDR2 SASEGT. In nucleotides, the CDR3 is TGTGCCAGCAGTGATTGGACAGTGGCCCTCGGTTTGTACGAGCAGTACTTC. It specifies CASSDWTVALGLYEQYF.

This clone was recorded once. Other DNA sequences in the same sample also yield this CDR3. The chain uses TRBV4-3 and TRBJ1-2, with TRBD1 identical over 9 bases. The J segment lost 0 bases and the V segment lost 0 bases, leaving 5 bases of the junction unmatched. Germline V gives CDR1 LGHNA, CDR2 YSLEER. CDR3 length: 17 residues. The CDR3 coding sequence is TGCGCCAGCAGCCAAGATGCGGGACAGGGAACTAACTATGGCTACACCTTC. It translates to CASSQDAGQGTNYGYTF.

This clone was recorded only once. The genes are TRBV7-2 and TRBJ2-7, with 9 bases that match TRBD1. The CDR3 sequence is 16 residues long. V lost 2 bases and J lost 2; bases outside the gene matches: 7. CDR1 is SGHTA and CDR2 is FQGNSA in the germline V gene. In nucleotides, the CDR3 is TGTGCCAGCAGCTTAACTCCGGGACAGGGAACCTACGAGCAGTACTTC. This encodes CASSLTPGQGTYEQYF.

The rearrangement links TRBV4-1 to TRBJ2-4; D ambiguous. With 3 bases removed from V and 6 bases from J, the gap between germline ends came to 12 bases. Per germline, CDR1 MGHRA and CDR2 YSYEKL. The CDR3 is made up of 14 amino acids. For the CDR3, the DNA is TGCGCCAGCAGCCAGTGGGCGCTACCAAACATTCAGTACTTC. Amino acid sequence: CASSQWALPNIQYF.